These 26 T cell receptor beta chains share one sample of origin, sequenced in a study of T cell changes during pregnancy in multiple sclerosis. Clones were sequenced by immunoSEQ multiplex PCR, and TCRdb holds only the in-frame ones, with some missing. The profile shows 75,000 to 95,000 clones, approximately 95% of them singletons. Specimen: CD4+ T cells from peripheral blood mononuclear cells, collected after pregnancy. Every receptor here comes from a female donor with multiple sclerosis, enrolled in a pregnancy study.

To note about this clone: An end of the junction differs from the germline gene, which may be a read error. The V gene is TRBV7-7, the J gene TRBJ2-5; 12 nucleotides match TRBD2. The CDR3 totals 15 residues. From germline, CDR1 is SSHAT and CDR2 FNYEAQ (reference sequence). CDR3 loop: CASSLGLAGSETQYF. The CDR3 DNA reads as TGTGCTAGCAGCTTAGGACTAGCGGGATCAGAGACCCAGTACTTC. The full variable domain, with the rest looked up from reference TRBV7-7 and TRBJ2-5, is GAGVSQSPRYKVTKRGQDVTLRCDPISSHATLYWYQQALGQGPEFLTYFNYEAQPDKSGLPSDRFSAERPEGSISTLTIQRTEQRDSAMYRCASSLGLAGSETQYFGPGTRLLVL.

V usage is TRBV5-8 and J usage is TRBJ2-4; 9 positions agree with TRBD2. This CDR3 has 14 residues. V gave up 4 bases and J gave up 9 bases; unmatched junction bases: 8. The V gene's germline CDR1 is SGHTS and CDR2 YDEGEE. The CDR3 spells CASSTLGGLAIQYF. CDR3 coding DNA: TGTGCCAGCAGCACCTTAGGGGGACTAGCCATTCAGTACTTC.

This clone was recorded only once. The chain employs TRBV7-9 and TRBJ2-7; D is undetermined. The V gene lost 8 bases and the J gene lost 6 bases, with 14 bases spanning the gap. The V gene's germline CDR1 is SEHNR and CDR2 FQNEAQ (reference sequence). The CDR3 extends over 12 amino acids. CDR3 in DNA: TGTGCCAGCCGTCTTTCCGGCGGCGAGCAGTACTTC. Amino acids: CASRLSGGEQYF.

The rearrangement links TRBV28 to TRBJ2-7, with D possibly TRBD2 on 7 matching bases. Germline values: CDR1 MDHEN, CDR2 SYDVKM. The CDR3 covers 14 residues. Trimming pared 10 bases from V and 6 bases from J, leaving 22 bases between. The CDR3 DNA sequence: TGTGCCACCTTACCGGGGGGCGCATTCCGCGAGCAGTACTTC. Its translation: CATLPGGAFREQYF.

A single count supports this clone. The chain links TRBV5-6 to TRBJ1-2; the match to TRBD1 covers 8 bases. V was pared by 3 bases and J by 5 bases, with 9 bases of the junction left unmatched. Per germline, CDR1 SGHDT and CDR2 YYEEEE. CDR3 length equals 15 residues. As DNA, the CDR3 is TGTGCCAGCAGCTCAATCAGGGGGCCGGTGTATGGCTACACCTTC. Translation: CASSSIRGPVYGYTF.

The genes are TRBV7-9 and TRBJ1-4; weak D call: TRBD1 (5 bases). Germline CDR1 reads SEHNR; CDR2 reads FQNEAQ (reference sequence). The CDR3 extends over 15 amino acids. V lost 5 bases and J lost 0, with 10 bases in between. DNA for the CDR3: TGTGCCAGCAGCGCGACAGAGCCAACTAATGAAAAACTGTTTTTT. It encodes CASSATEPTNEKLFF.

This sequence joins TRBV21-1 and TRBJ1-1. TRBV21-1 is a known pseudogene. The CDR3 length is 16 residues. The CDR3 is CASSKRGVRVRPEAFF. The CDR3 DNA is TGTGCCAGCAGCAAACGGGGGGTCCGGGTCCGCCCTGAAGCTTTCTTT.

The chain carries TRBV28 and TRBJ2-7; 7 nucleotides agree with TRBD2. The CDR3 has 13 residues. J was trimmed by 0 bases and V by 7 bases; bases with no gene match: 3. Germline assignment: CDR1 MDHEN and CDR2 SYDVKM. The CDR3 region has the DNA TGTGCCAGCACCCGGGAGGCCTCCTACGAGCAGTACTTC. Protein product: CASTREASYEQYF.

Comments on this clone: Other DNA sequences from this sample encode an identical CDR3 as well. The chain couples TRBV5-1 to TRBJ2-7; TRBD2 might be the D (5 bases). The germline gives CDR1 SGHRS, CDR2 YFSETQ. The CDR3 contains 13 residues. V gave up 0 bases and J gave up 1 base, with 5 bases separating them. This chain's CDR3 is CASSLAGSYEQYF. CDR3 sequence (DNA): TGCGCCAGCAGCTTGGCGGGGTCCTACGAGCAGTACTTC.

The chain has TRBV4-2 and TRBJ2-1; a weak D match, TRBD2 (6 bases). The V and J ends lost 4 bases and 1 base respectively, with 17 bases between them. Germline CDR1 and CDR2: LGHNA and YNFKEQ. The CDR3 has 17 amino acids. CDR3 sequence (DNA): TGTGCCAGCAGCCGCGGAACTAGCCGCAGTTCCTACAATGAGCAGTTCTTC. This encodes CASSRGTSRSSYNEQFF.

This chain links TRBV14 with TRBJ2-5; D is undetermined. The germline V and J ends were trimmed by 0 bases and 2 bases, with 13 bases remaining between them. Germline lookup yields CDR1 SGHDN and CDR2 FVKESK. The CDR3 is 16 amino acids. CDR3: CASSQDLRSIQETQYF. CDR3 in DNA: TGTGCCAGCAGCCAAGACCTCCGGTCGATTCAAGAGACCCAGTACTTC.

The chain is built from TRBV19 and TRBJ2-6, with a weak D call TRBD2 (6 bases). CDR3 length: 18 residues. CDR1 is LNHDA and CDR2 is SQIVND in the germline V gene (reference sequence). With 1 base removed from V and 1 base from J, the gap between germline ends came to 14 bases. The CDR3 DNA sequence: TGTGCCAGTAGTATAGGGCGGGACTTGGCATCTGGGGCCAACGTCCTGACTTTC. It codes for CASSIGRDLASGANVLTF.

The chain links TRBV6-6 to TRBJ1-5, with a possible D match to TRBD1 (5 bases). Trimming cost V 5 bases and J 2 bases, with 10 bases left between them. Looked up from germline, CDR1 is MNHNY and CDR2 is SVGAGI (reference sequence). The CDR3 covers 14 residues. CDR3 residues: CASSRTRGNQPQHF. The CDR3 DNA reads as TGTGCCAGCAGTCGGACCAGGGGCAATCAGCCCCAGCATTTT.

The chain has TRBV20-1 and TRBJ1-1; D perhaps matches TRBD1 (6 bases). V lost 5 bases to trimming and J lost 11 bases, with 15 bases between them. Germline values: CDR1 DFQATT, CDR2 SNEGSKA (reference sequence). The CDR3 is made up of 11 amino acids. This chain's CDR3 is CSASRGGAAFF. The CDR3 bases are TGCAGTGCTTCCCGGGGGGGGGCGGCTTTCTTT.

The chain joins TRBV5-1 to TRBJ2-7; TRBD1 agrees at 10 bases. From germline, CDR1 is SGHRS and CDR2 YFSETQ. The CDR3 is 15 amino acids. Trimming cost V 3 bases and J 0 bases; bases outside gene matches: 3. Here the CDR3 DNA reads TGCGCCAGCAGCTGGACAGGGGGGAGCTCCTACGAGCAGTACTTC. Translating it yields CASSWTGGSSYEQYF.

This chain connects TRBV7-8 to TRBJ1-1; no definite D call. CDR1 and CDR2 from the germline V gene are SGHVS and FQNEAQ. The CDR3 loop spans 15 amino acids. V lost 0 bases, J lost 4 bases, and 12 bases lay in between. CDR3 nucleotides: TGTGCCAGCAGCTTAGCTCCGGGATCGGGCACTGAAGCTTTCTTT. It translates to CASSLAPGSGTEAFF.

The gene calls are TRBV13 and TRBJ1-2, with D maybe TRBD1 (6 bases). CDR3 length: 15 residues. The V gene's germline CDR1 is PRHDT and CDR2 FYEKMQ (reference sequence). V lost 0 bases and J 4 bases, leaving 12 bases between the germline ends. CDR3 in DNA: TGTGCCAGCAGCTTAGGTGGGGGCGCGGCCTATGGCTACACCTTC. This gives the protein CASSLGGGAAYGYTF. The variable domain in full, with the rest retrieved from reference TRBV13 and TRBJ1-2, is AAGVIQSPRHLIKEKRETATLKCYPIPRHDTVYWYQQGPGQDPQFLISFYEKMQSDKGSIPDRFSAQQFSDYHSELNMSSLELGDSALYFCASSLGGGAAYGYTFGSGTRLTVV.

The chain is built from TRBV28 and TRBJ2-1, with 11 bases fitting TRBD2. With 1 base clipped from V and 4 bases from J, the junction kept 15 bases outside the gene matches. This CDR3 contains 20 residues. Looked up from germline, CDR1 is MDHEN and CDR2 is SYDVKM. CDR3 region: CASSLYSPTGTSGFYNEQFF. The CDR3 nucleotides are TGTGCCAGCAGTTTATACAGCCCAACCGGGACTAGCGGATTTTACAATGAGCAGTTCTTC.

The chain employs TRBV11-3 and TRBJ1-1; TRBD1 is a possible D gene (5 bases). V lost 5 bases to trimming and J lost 6 bases, with 13 bases between them. CDR1 and CDR2 from the germline V gene are SGHNT and YENEEA. The CDR3 is made up of 13 amino acids. The chain's CDR3 is CASSPRGASEAFF. The CDR3 nucleotides are TGTGCCAGCAGCCCTCGTGGGGCGTCTGAAGCTTTCTTT.

The chain recombines TRBV7-2 with TRBJ2-2; 8 nucleotides agree with TRBD1. The trim removed 3 bases at V and 5 bases at J, leaving 8 bases unmatched. Germline loops: CDR1 SGHTA, CDR2 FQGNSA. The CDR3 extends over 16 amino acids. Here the CDR3 reads CASSFRGTGGTGELFF. The CDR3 DNA sequence: TGTGCCAGCAGCTTCAGAGGGACAGGAGGTACCGGGGAGCTGTTTTTT.

This clone showed up just once. V gene TRBV11-2 combines with J gene TRBJ2-3; no definite D call. The CDR3 is 13 amino acids. The V gene lost 1 base and the J gene lost 4 bases, with 6 bases spanning the gap. Germline values: CDR1 SGHAT, CDR2 FQNNGV. The CDR3 region has the DNA TGTGCCAGCAGCTTAGGTAGCCCAGATACGCAGTATTTT. Its translation is CASSLGSPDTQYF.

The V and J genes are TRBV4-2 and TRBJ2-5; tentative D call: TRBD1 (6 bases). This CDR3 has 17 residues. CDR1 is LGHNA, CDR2 YNFKEQ, per germline. The V end lost 0 bases, the J end lost 2 bases, and 16 bases lay between the germline ends. Here the CDR3 reads CASSQDGAGDGQETQYF. The CDR3 bases are TGTGCCAGCAGCCAAGATGGGGCAGGGGATGGGCAAGAGACCCAGTACTTC.

This chain joins TRBV29-1 and TRBJ1-4; TRBD1 might be the D (5 bases). The CDR3 totals 14 residues. CDR1 and CDR2 (germline): SQVTM, ANQGSEA. With 3 bases removed from V and 3 bases from J, the gap between germline ends came to 11 bases. CDR3: CSVDQGGANEKLFF. The CDR3 bases are TGCAGCGTTGATCAAGGAGGGGCTAATGAAAAACTGTTTTTT.

The chain uses TRBV28 and TRBJ1-2; perhaps TRBD1 as D (6 bases). V was trimmed by 7 bases and J by 4 bases, leaving 19 bases between them. Germline CDR1 is MDHEN and CDR2 is SYDVKM. The CDR3 covers 15 residues. The CDR3 region has the DNA TGTGCCAGCATCGACGGGACACCTATGCCCTATGGCTACACCTTC. It translates to CASIDGTPMPYGYTF.

The gene calls are TRBV7-9 and TRBJ2-7; TRBD1 aligns across 11 bases. Germline lookup yields CDR1 SEHNR and CDR2 FQNEAQ (reference sequence). V gave up 5 bases and J gave up 7 bases; unmatched junction bases: 10. The CDR3 contains 15 residues. The CDR3 DNA sequence: TGTGCCAGCAGCCGATCCGGACAGGGGGCGGTGGAGCAGTACTTC. Protein: CASSRSGQGAVEQYF.

The chain uses TRBV5-1 and TRBJ2-1; D is undetermined. The CDR3 has 12 amino acids. Trimming removed 0 bases at V and 8 bases at J, with 6 bases between. Per the germline V gene, CDR1 is SGHRS and CDR2 is YFSETQ. The CDR3 sequence: CASSLAPYEQFF. The CDR3 DNA reads as TGCGCCAGCAGCTTGGCTCCGTATGAGCAGTTCTTC.